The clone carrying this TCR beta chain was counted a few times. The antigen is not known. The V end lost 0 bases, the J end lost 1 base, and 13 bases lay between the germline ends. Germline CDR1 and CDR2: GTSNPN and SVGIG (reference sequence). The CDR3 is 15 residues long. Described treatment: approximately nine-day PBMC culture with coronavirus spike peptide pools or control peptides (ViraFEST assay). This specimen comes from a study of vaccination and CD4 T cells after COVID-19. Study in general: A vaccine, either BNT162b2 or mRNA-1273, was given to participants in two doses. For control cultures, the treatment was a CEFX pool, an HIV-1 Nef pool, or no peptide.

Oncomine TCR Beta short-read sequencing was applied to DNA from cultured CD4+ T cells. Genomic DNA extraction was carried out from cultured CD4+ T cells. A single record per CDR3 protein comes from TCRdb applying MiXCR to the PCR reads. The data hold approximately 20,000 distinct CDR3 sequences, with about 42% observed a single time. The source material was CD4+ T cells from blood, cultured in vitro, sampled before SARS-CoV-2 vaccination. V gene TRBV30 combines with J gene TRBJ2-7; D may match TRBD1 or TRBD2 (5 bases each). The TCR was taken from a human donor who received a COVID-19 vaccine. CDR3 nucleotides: TGTGCCTGGAGTGTACGGGACGCTGGATCCTACGAGCAGTACTTC. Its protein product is CAWSVRDAGSYEQYF.